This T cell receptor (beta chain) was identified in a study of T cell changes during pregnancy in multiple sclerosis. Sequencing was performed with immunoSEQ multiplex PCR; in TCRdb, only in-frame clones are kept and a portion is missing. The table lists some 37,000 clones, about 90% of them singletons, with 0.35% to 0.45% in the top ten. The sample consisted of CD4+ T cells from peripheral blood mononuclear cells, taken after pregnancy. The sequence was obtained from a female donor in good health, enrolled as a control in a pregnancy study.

The CDR3 sequence is CASSLAGSSYEQYF. DNA of the CDR3: TGCGCCAGCAGCTTGGCCGGTAGCTCCTACGAGCAGTACTTC. The chain carries TRBV5-1 and TRBJ2-7; D is ambiguous. Trimming removed 0 bases at V and 0 bases at J, with 7 bases between. The CDR3 consists of 14 residues. Looked up from germline, CDR1 is SGHRS and CDR2 is YFSETQ.